A single count supports the clone carrying this TCR beta chain. Its antigen is undetermined. This sample was taken from a study of cytomegalovirus exposure and HLA in healthy donors. Study-wide background: The Caucasian-associated ancestry cluster held around 81% of roughly 400 genotyped donors.

In germline, CDR1 is KGHSH, CDR2 LQKENI. The CDR3 sequence is 13 residues long. Trimming removed 1 base from V and 7 bases from J, with 8 bases in between. The PCR was carried out with 60 Vbeta primers and 13 Jbeta primers. Sequencing used immunoSEQ multiplex PCR; TCRdb keeps in-frame clones, though not all of them. The sample has about 230,000 clones; roughly 73% are singletons. General study results and limits: Exclusion applied to some V segments, including TRBV6-2 and TRBV6-3, as they were indistinguishable.

The chain couples TRBV18 to TRBJ2-1; D is ambiguous. The sequenced material came from PBMCs. The sequence was collected from a boy between 10 and 17 years old in good health and CMV-seronegative. The CDR3: CASSPRLVNEQFF. The DNA for the CDR3 is TGTGCCAGCTCACCACGCCTAGTTAATGAGCAGTTCTTC.